The 31 T cell receptor beta chains below all came from one sample that was sequenced in a study of blood T cell repertoires in COVID-19. Sequencing was performed with immunoSEQ multiplex PCR; in TCRdb, only in-frame clones are kept and a portion is missing. The data hold roughly 290,000 clones, with approximately 83% observed a single time. The sequenced material came from PBMCs or T cells enriched from blood (not recorded which). These receptor sequences come from a man aged 30 to 39 who had recovered from COVID-19.

Here the CDR3 DNA reads TGTGCTCAAAATCAGCCCCAGCATTTT. Translation: CAQNQPQHF. V usage is TRBV30 and J usage is TRBJ1-5; D unclear. The V gene's germline CDR1 is GTSNPN and CDR2 SVGIG (reference sequence). This CDR3 is 9 amino acids long.

V and J are TRBV10-3 and TRBJ2-7; D unresolved. The CDR3 sequence is 16 residues long. V was clipped by 4 bases and J by 0 bases, with 16 bases between them. Per the germline V gene, CDR1 is ENHRY and CDR2 is SYGVKD. CDR3 bases: TGTGCCATCAGTGGTGGAGAGGATAGGAGCTCCTACGAGCAGTACTTC. Its protein product is CAISGGEDRSSYEQYF.

V usage is TRBV2 and J usage is TRBJ1-2, with 7 bases identical to TRBD1. After removal of 2 bases from V and 6 bases from J, the junction contained 6 bases not matched to a gene. The CDR3 totals 14 residues. Germline V gene lookup returns CDR1 SNHLY and CDR2 FYNNEI. The CDR3 loop reads CASSETGVRDGYTF. CDR3 nucleotides: TGTGCCAGCAGTGAAACAGGGGTTAGGGATGGCTACACCTTC.

The chain joins TRBV9 to TRBJ2-7; 8 positions match TRBD1. With 0 bases clipped from V and 2 bases from J, the junction kept 4 bases outside the gene matches. The CDR3 sequence is 15 residues long. Germline values: CDR1 SGDLS, CDR2 YYNGEE. Here the CDR3 reads CASSVGTGPTYEQYF. The DNA of the CDR3 is TGTGCCAGCAGCGTAGGGACAGGGCCCACCTACGAGCAGTACTTC.

The chain uses TRBV5-1 and TRBJ1-4; 8 nucleotides line up with TRBD1. The CDR3 loop spans 17 amino acids. Trimming cost V 0 bases and J 8 bases; bases outside gene matches: 12. Germline loops: CDR1 SGHRS, CDR2 YFSETQ. The CDR3 loop is CASSLGNFATGDEKLFF. The CDR3 region has the DNA TGCGCCAGCAGCTTGGGGAATTTCGCGACAGGGGACGAAAAACTGTTTTTT.

V is TRBV2 and J is TRBJ1-3, with no clear D. The CDR3 runs to 16 residues. The germline CDR1 and CDR2 sequences are SNHLY and FYNNEI. The germline V and J ends were trimmed by 5 bases and 0 bases, with 14 bases remaining between them. This CDR3 is CASSYWEVSSGNTIYF. The CDR3 DNA follows: TGTGCCAGCAGTTACTGGGAGGTTAGCTCTGGAAACACCATATATTTT.

This chain connects TRBV7-2 to TRBJ2-1; 7 positions agree with TRBD1. CDR1 and CDR2 (germline): SGHTA, FQGNSA. The CDR3 runs 15 residues. The V segment lost 1 base and the J segment 7 bases; nucleotides outside the gene matches: 7. The CDR3, as DNA: TGTGCCAGCAGCTTAGAGAAGGGGGCATGGAATGAGCAGTTCTTC. It is translated as CASSLEKGAWNEQFF. The full variable domain, with the rest looked up from reference TRBV7-2 and TRBJ2-1, is GAGVSQSPSNKVTEKGKDVELRCDPISGHTALYWYRQSLGQGLEFLIYFQGNSAPDKSGLPSDRFSAERTGGSVSTLTIQRTQQEDSAVYLCASSLEKGAWNEQFFGPGTRLTVL.

A few counts support this clone. The chain recombines TRBV2 with TRBJ2-5; TRBD2 might be the D (6 bases). Germline values: CDR1 SNHLY, CDR2 FYNNEI. The CDR3 has 13 residues. V lost 10 bases, J lost 7 bases, and 19 bases lay in between. CDR3 amino acids: CANTGTRPTTQYF. For the CDR3, the DNA is TGTGCCAACACCGGGACTCGCCCTACGACCCAGTACTTC.

The genes are TRBV5-4 and TRBJ2-5, with 7 positions matching TRBD1. Germline trimming cut 1 base from V and 3 bases from J; bases unmatched to any gene: 3. CDR1 is SGHNT, CDR2 YYREEE, per germline (reference sequence). The CDR3 has 14 amino acids. CDR3 protein: CASSLWQGEETQYF. Here the CDR3 DNA reads TGTGCCAGCAGCTTGTGGCAGGGGGAAGAGACCCAGTACTTC.

This chain joins TRBV7-2 and TRBJ2-7; weak D call: TRBD2 (6 bases). The V end was cut by 5 bases, the J end by 3 bases, with 26 bases between. Germline V CDR1 and CDR2: SGHTA, FQGNSA. This CDR3 has 18 residues. As DNA, the CDR3 is TGTGCCAGCAGCCAGAGGGTAGCGGTAGGTTCCGAACGCTACGAGCAGTACTTC. Translation gives CASSQRVAVGSERYEQYF.

A word on this clone: This clone may be a read error of a much larger clone one base away. The chain is built from TRBV10-3 and TRBJ2-7; 9 bases match TRBD1. Germline values: CDR1 ENHRY, CDR2 SYGVKD. Unmatched junction bases numbered 2, after V lost 6 bases and J lost 2 bases. The CDR3 has 13 amino acids. CDR3 nucleotides: TGTGCCATCAGCCGACAGGGGGCCTACGAGCAGTACTTC. This codes for CAISRQGAYEQYF.

The chain combines TRBV9 with TRBJ1-5; TRBD1 is a possible D gene (6 bases). The CDR3 contains 15 residues. Trimming cost V 3 bases and J 1 base, with 11 bases left between them. The germline V gene has CDR1 SGDLS and CDR2 YYNGEE. CDR3 DNA sequence: TGTGCCAGCAGCGGTACGGGACAAAGCAATCAGCCCCAGCATTTT. It codes for CASSGTGQSNQPQHF.

The V and J genes are TRBV27 and TRBJ1-1; no reliable D call. Germline CDR1 and CDR2: MNHEY and SMNVEV (reference sequence). V lost 1 base, J lost 4 bases, and 16 bases lay in between. The CDR3 loop spans 16 amino acids. CDR3 sequence (DNA): TGTGCCAGCAGTTTATTCGGGATTAGTGAAGGCACTGAAGCTTTCTTT. Amino acid sequence: CASSLFGISEGTEAFF.

This clone is a singleton in its sample. V and J are TRBV5-1 and TRBJ1-1, with no clear D. Germline CDR1 SGHRS, CDR2 YFSETQ. V dropped 0 bases and J dropped 10 bases, with 16 bases sitting between them. The CDR3 loop spans 14 amino acids. The CDR3 coding sequence is TGCGCCAGCAGCTTGGCTGCCAGCGCAACGGTAGCTTTCTTT. This codes for CASSLAASATVAFF. The full variable domain, its missing parts supplied by reference TRBV5-1 and TRBJ1-1, is KAGVTQTPRYLIKTRGQQVTLSCSPISGHRSVSWYQQTPGQGLQFLFEYFSETQRNKGNFPGRFSGRQFSNSRSEMNVSTLELGDSALYLCASSLAASATVAFFGQGTRLTVV.

The chain couples TRBV7-9 to TRBJ2-5; perhaps TRBD1 as D (5 bases). The CDR3 contains 13 residues. V lost 7 bases, J lost 7 bases, and 16 bases lay in between. CDR1 and CDR2 from the germline V gene are SEHNR and FQNEAQ (reference sequence). The CDR3 loop is CASTATRQPTQYF. CDR3 coding DNA: TGTGCCAGCACCGCCACCAGACAGCCGACCCAGTACTTC. The whole variable domain, filled in from reference TRBV7-9 and TRBJ2-5, reads DTGVSQNPRHKITKRGQNVTFRCDPISEHNRLYWYRQTLGQGPEFLTYFQNEAQLEKSRLLSDRFSAERPKGSFSTLEIQRTEQGDSAMYLCASTATRQPTQYFGPGTRLLVL.

V gene TRBV11-1 combines with J gene TRBJ2-7; 9 nucleotides match TRBD1. The V gene's germline CDR1 is SGHAT and CDR2 FQDESV (reference sequence). The V segment lost 5 bases and the J segment 2 bases; nucleotides outside the gene matches: 10. The CDR3 spans 16 residues. This CDR3 reads CASSPAGTGNTYEQYF. As DNA, the CDR3 is TGTGCCAGCAGCCCTGCCGGGACAGGGAATACCTACGAGCAGTACTTC. The complete variable domain, with remaining parts taken from reference TRBV11-1 and TRBJ2-7, reads EAEVAQSPRYKITEKSQAVAFWCDPISGHATLYWYRQILGQGPELLVQFQDESVVDDSQLPKDRFSAERLKGVDSTLKIQPAELGDSAMYLCASSPAGTGNTYEQYFGPGTRLTVT.

The rearrangement links TRBV10-2 to TRBJ2-3; D perhaps matches TRBD2 (6 bases). V lost 5 bases, J lost 0 bases, and 12 bases lay in between. CDR1 is WSHSY and CDR2 is SAAADI in the germline V gene. This CDR3 contains 15 residues. CDR3 sequence: CASSITSGSTDTQYF. Written as DNA, the CDR3 is TGCGCCAGCAGTATAACCAGCGGGAGCACAGATACGCAGTATTTT.

V and J are TRBV7-2 and TRBJ1-5, with a weak D call TRBD1 (5 bases). V was trimmed by 5 bases and J by 6 bases, leaving 14 bases between them. Germline values: CDR1 SGHTA, CDR2 FQGNSA. The CDR3 spans 14 residues. The DNA of the CDR3 is TGTGCCAGCAGCGCACGTGGGGGGGGTCAGCCCCAGCATTTT. Translating it yields CASSARGGGQPQHF.

Note on this clone: At one of its ends the junction is not consistent with the germline gene, which may arise from a read error. The rearrangement uses TRBV6-2 or TRBV6-3 and TRBJ2-1; a weak D match, TRBD2 (5 bases). The CDR3 is 11 amino acids. The V gene's germline CDR1 is MNHEY and CDR2 SVGEGT. CDR3 loop: CASSYPTGEIF. The CDR3 nucleotides are TGTGCCAGCAGTTACCCCACCGGGGAAATCTTC.

V usage is TRBV13 and J usage is TRBJ2-7; 9 nucleotides line up with TRBD1. This CDR3 spans 16 amino acids. The ends lost 5 bases at V and 1 base at J; junction bases unmatched: 9. Germline V gene lookup returns CDR1 PRHDT and CDR2 FYEKMQ (reference sequence). The chain's CDR3 is CASSLKPGQGSYEQYF. The DNA of the CDR3 is TGTGCCAGCAGCCTTAAACCGGGACAGGGATCCTACGAGCAGTACTTC.

The rearrangement joins TRBV4-3 to TRBJ1-6; 7 positions agree with TRBD1. The CDR3 is made up of 15 amino acids. Per the germline V gene, CDR1 is LGHNA and CDR2 is YSLEER. Trimming cost V 0 bases and J 9 bases; bases outside gene matches: 5. CDR3 region: CASSQDKGAGSPLHF. The CDR3 bases are TGCGCCAGCAGCCAAGATAAGGGGGCAGGTTCACCCCTCCACTTT.

V is TRBV20-1 and J is TRBJ1-5, with D tentatively TRBD1 (6 bases). The CDR3 runs to 15 residues. In germline, CDR1 is DFQATT, CDR2 SNEGSKA (reference sequence). The V end was cut by 3 bases, the J end by 0 bases, with 12 bases between. The CDR3 DNA sequence: TGCAGTGCTAGTCGGGGGGCGAATAGCAATCAGCCCCAGCATTTT. This sequence encodes CSASRGANSNQPQHF.

This clone was counted once. The chain has TRBV7-2 and TRBJ1-1; no firm D call. CDR1 is SGHTA, CDR2 FQGNSA, per germline. The CDR3 length is 13 residues. V lost 6 bases to trimming and J lost 2 bases, with 10 bases between them. CDR3 coding DNA: TGTGCCAGCAGTTACCAGGAAAACACTGAAGCTTTCTTT. It yields the protein CASSYQENTEAFF. Combining the CDR3 with reference TRBV7-2 and TRBJ1-1 gives the whole variable domain GAGVSQSPSNKVTEKGKDVELRCDPISGHTALYWYRQSLGQGLEFLIYFQGNSAPDKSGLPSDRFSAERTGGSVSTLTIQRTQQEDSAVYLCASSYQENTEAFFGQGTRLTVV.

The chain links TRBV6-2 or TRBV6-3 to TRBJ1-1; no clear D. CDR1 and CDR2 from the germline V gene are MNHEY and SVGEGT. The length of the CDR3 is 14 residues. Between the trimmed V and J ends, which lost 0 bases and 1 base, there was a span of 6 bases. CDR3 coding DNA: TGTGCCAGCAGTTACTCGGCAGAGAACACTGAAGCTTTCTTT. Amino acid sequence: CASSYSAENTEAFF.

V is TRBV4-3 and J is TRBJ2-7; D is undetermined. The CDR3 consists of 13 residues. Trimming removed 3 bases from V and 9 bases from J, with 15 bases in between. CDR1 and CDR2 from the germline V gene are LGHNA and YSLEER. The CDR3 DNA sequence: TGCGCCAGCAGCCAGGAGACCTCGACGGGGCAGTACTTC. It yields the protein CASSQETSTGQYF.

The chain is built from TRBV6-6 and TRBJ1-4; D ambiguous. The V gene lost 0 bases and the J gene lost 8 bases, with 4 bases spanning the gap. Germline V gene lookup returns CDR1 MNHNY and CDR2 SVGAGI (reference sequence). The CDR3 runs 12 residues. The CDR3 protein is CASSYSAEKLFF. CDR3 DNA: TGTGCCAGCAGTTACTCGGCAGAAAAACTGTTTTTT.

The chain links TRBV7-2 to TRBJ1-2; tentative D call: TRBD1 (5 bases). CDR1 and CDR2 (germline): SGHTA, FQGNSA. With 4 bases removed from V and 7 bases from J, the gap between germline ends came to 19 bases. The CDR3 covers 15 residues. The chain's CDR3 is CASSSLDTIRGGYTF. CDR3 nucleotide sequence: TGTGCCAGCAGCTCCCTGGACACAATAAGGGGTGGCTACACCTTC.

Written as DNA, the CDR3 is TGCAGCGTTGAAGGGGCTAGTCGGCTGCGGGAAGAGACCCAGTACTTC. This encodes CSVEGASRLREETQYF. The chain has TRBV29-1 and TRBJ2-5, with a possible D match to TRBD2 (5 bases). Germline V gene sequence: CDR1 SQVTM, CDR2 ANQGSEA. The CDR3 runs to 16 residues. V dropped 1 base and J dropped 3 bases, with 18 bases sitting between them.

This chain uses TRBV29-1 with TRBJ2-2, with 7 bases lining up with TRBD1. V trimming: 4 bases; J trimming: 7 bases; junction bases outside the gene matches: 3. The CDR3 runs to 12 residues. Germline V gene data show CDR1 as SQVTM and CDR2 as ANQGSEA. The CDR3 is CSVGQGDGELFF. CDR3 nucleotides: TGCAGCGTTGGACAGGGAGACGGGGAGCTGTTTTTT.

This clone was detected ten times or more. The chain uses TRBV20-1 and TRBJ2-3; the D gene is possibly TRBD1 (6 bases). The CDR3 has 16 amino acids. V was cut by 3 bases and J by 1 base, with 17 bases left in between. Germline V CDR1 and CDR2: DFQATT, SNEGSKA (reference sequence). The CDR3: CSASLGASRRTDTQYF. Here the CDR3 DNA reads TGCAGTGCTAGTTTGGGGGCCTCACGCCGCACAGATACGCAGTATTTT.

The chain uses TRBV10-3 and TRBJ1-2; D unresolved. Germline V gives CDR1 ENHRY, CDR2 SYGVKD. The CDR3 has 14 amino acids. Between the trimmed V and J ends, which lost 8 bases and 6 bases, there was a span of 19 bases. CDR3 amino acids: CAIRLENHGDGYTF. Here the CDR3 DNA reads TGTGCCATCCGACTCGAAAACCATGGAGATGGCTACACCTTC.